This record looks at one T cell receptor beta chain sequence and its context. What it binds is not known. The source of the sample is a study of shared clonotypes between healthy human individuals. Study-level results: The study drew on few donors, limiting represented genetic and exposure-history diversity.

CDR3 length: 13 amino acids. CDR1 is MNHNY, CDR2 SVGAGI, per germline (reference sequence). With V trimmed by 7 bases and J by 6 bases, 8 bases remained unmatched. Sequencing was performed with immunoSEQ multiplex PCR; in TCRdb, only in-frame clones are kept and a portion is missing. Of roughly 1 million clones in the sample, about four fifths are singletons; the top ten hold approximately 0.5%. CD45RA-negative memory and CD45RA+ naive subsets were split from the CD4+ cells. The source is a young man in good health. Some clones in this sample may be carry-over from other donors' samples. Sample: memory CD4+ T cells from PBMCs. Subset meaning: CD45RA-negative fraction. The chain has TRBV6-6 and TRBJ1-2; 7 nucleotides match TRBD1. The CDR3 spells CASKTSTGNGYTF. CDR3 nucleotide sequence: TGTGCCAGCAAGACCTCGACAGGGAATGGCTACACCTTC.